This record looks at one T cell receptor beta chain sequence and its context. The data were produced by immunoSEQ multiplex PCR, yet TCRdb's version contains in-frame clones alone and is incomplete. The data contain approximately 110,000 clones, about nine tenths of them singletons. The sample is drawn from a study of T cell changes during pregnancy in multiple sclerosis. Germline V CDR1 and CDR2: SGHDT, YYEEEE. The ends were cut back, 3 bases at V and 3 bases at J, with 6 bases in the middle. This CDR3 region has 12 residues. This chain joins TRBV5-6 and TRBJ1-2; unclear D gene. This clonotype was obtained from a female donor with multiple sclerosis, enrolled in a pregnancy study. Sequenced material: peripheral blood, taken after pregnancy. For the CDR3, the DNA is TGTGCCAGCAGCTCCGCGGACTATGGCTACACCTTC. Translation gives CASSSADYGYTF. The full variable domain, its missing parts supplied by reference TRBV5-6 and TRBJ1-2, is DAGVTQSPTHLIKTRGQQVTLRCSPKSGHDTVSWYQQALGQGPQFIFQYYEEEERQRGNFPDRFSGHQFPNYSSELNVNALLLGDSALYLCASSSADYGYTFGSGTRLTVV.